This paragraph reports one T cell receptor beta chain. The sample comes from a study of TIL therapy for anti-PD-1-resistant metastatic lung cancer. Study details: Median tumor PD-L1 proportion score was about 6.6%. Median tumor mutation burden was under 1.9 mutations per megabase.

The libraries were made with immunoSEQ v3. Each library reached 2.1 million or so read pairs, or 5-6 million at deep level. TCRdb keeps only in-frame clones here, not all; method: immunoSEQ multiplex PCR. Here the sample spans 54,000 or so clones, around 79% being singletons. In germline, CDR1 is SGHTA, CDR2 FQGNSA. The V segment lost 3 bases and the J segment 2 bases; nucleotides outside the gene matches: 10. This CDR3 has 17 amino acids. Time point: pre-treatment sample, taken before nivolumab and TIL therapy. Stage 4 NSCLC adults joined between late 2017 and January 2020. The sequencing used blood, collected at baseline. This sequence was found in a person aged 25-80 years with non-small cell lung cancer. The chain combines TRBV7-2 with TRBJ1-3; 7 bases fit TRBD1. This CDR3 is CASSFETGPFAGNTIYF. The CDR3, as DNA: TGTGCCAGCAGCTTTGAGACAGGGCCTTTCGCTGGAAACACCATATATTTT.